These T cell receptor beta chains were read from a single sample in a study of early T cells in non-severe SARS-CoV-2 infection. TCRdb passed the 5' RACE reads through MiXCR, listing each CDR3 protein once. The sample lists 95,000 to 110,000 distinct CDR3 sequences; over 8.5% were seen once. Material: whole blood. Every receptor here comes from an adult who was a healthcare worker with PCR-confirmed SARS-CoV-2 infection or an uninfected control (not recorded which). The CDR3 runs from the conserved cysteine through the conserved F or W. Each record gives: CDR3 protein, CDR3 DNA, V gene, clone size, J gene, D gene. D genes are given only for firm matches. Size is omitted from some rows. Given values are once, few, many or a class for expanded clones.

CDR3aa: CASSQRLGDWTQYF
CDR3nt: TGTGCCAGCAGCCAACGACTAGGGGACTGGACCCAGTACTTC
v_gene: TRBV6-1
abundance: few
j_gene: TRBJ2-5
d_gene: .

CDR3aa: CASSAGQGRSYGYTF
CDR3nt: TGTGCCAGCAGCGCCGGACAGGGTCGGAGCTATGGCTACACCTTC
v_gene: TRBV7-8
abundance: many
j_gene: TRBJ1-2
d_gene: TRBD1

CDR3aa: CASSVASRADTQYF
CDR3nt: TGTGCCAGCAGCGTAGCTAGCCGAGCAGATACGCAGTATTTT
v_gene: TRBV9
abundance: few
j_gene: TRBJ2-3
d_gene: .

CDR3aa: CASSLTSTGRRNEKLFF
CDR3nt: TGTGCCAGCAGCCTGACATCAACAGGGAGACGGAATGAAAAACTGTTTTTT
v_gene: TRBV5-5
abundance: many
j_gene: TRBJ1-4
d_gene: .

CDR3aa: CASSWRDGRTGELFF
CDR3nt: TGCGCCAGCAGCTGGCGGGACGGACGCACCGGGGAGCTGTTTTTT
v_gene: TRBV5-1
abundance: few
j_gene: TRBJ2-2
d_gene: .

CDR3aa: CSASKVAGAVREQYF
CDR3nt: TGCAGTGCTAGTAAGGTAGCAGGGGCTGTTAGGGAGCAGTACTTC
v_gene: TRBV20-1
abundance: few
j_gene: TRBJ2-7
d_gene: .

CDR3aa: CASSANTDTQYF
CDR3nt: TGTGCCAGCAGCGCGAACACAGATACGCAGTATTTT
v_gene: TRBV9
abundance: .
j_gene: TRBJ2-3
d_gene: .

CDR3aa: CASSQARGYGRDAYEQYF
CDR3nt: TGCGCCAGCAGCCAAGCTCGGGGTTACGGCCGTGATGCCTACGAGCAGTACTTC
v_gene: TRBV4-3
abundance: many
j_gene: TRBJ2-7
d_gene: .

CDR3aa: CASSEVVGNQPQHF
CDR3nt: TGTGCCAGCAGTGAAGTCGTTGGGAATCAGCCCCAGCATTTT
v_gene: TRBV2
abundance: many
j_gene: TRBJ1-5
d_gene: .

CDR3aa: CATSRRLQETQYF
CDR3nt: TGTGCCACCAGCAGGAGACTCCAAGAGACCCAGTACTTC
v_gene: TRBV15
abundance: .
j_gene: TRBJ2-5
d_gene: .

CDR3aa: CASSRGQNEQYF
CDR3nt: TGTGCCAGCAGCCGGGGACAGAACGAGCAGTACTTC
v_gene: TRBV7-9
abundance: many
j_gene: TRBJ2-7
d_gene: TRBD1

CDR3aa: CASSDTGPTYYGYTF
CDR3nt: TGTGCCAGCAGTGATACAGGGCCCACCTATTACGGCTACACCTTC
v_gene: TRBV25-1
abundance: few
j_gene: TRBJ1-2
d_gene: .

CDR3aa: CASSPGLKTQYF
CDR3nt: TGTGCCAGCAGCCCCGGATTAAAGACCCAGTACTTC
v_gene: TRBV12-3/TRBV12-4
abundance: many
j_gene: TRBJ2-5
d_gene: .

CDR3aa: CASSQGDGVDKAFF
CDR3nt: TGTGCCAGCAGCCAAGGAGACGGAGTAGACAAAGCTTTCTTT
v_gene: TRBV14
abundance: .
j_gene: TRBJ1-1
d_gene: .

CDR3aa: CASSSGAFPEAFF
CDR3nt: TGTGCCAGCAGTTCAGGTGCCTTCCCTGAAGCTTTCTTT
v_gene: TRBV5-6
abundance: many
j_gene: TRBJ1-1
d_gene: .

CDR3aa: CASSPNEGNEQFF
CDR3nt: TGTGCCAGCTCACCTAACGAGGGGAATGAGCAGTTCTTC
v_gene: TRBV18
abundance: many
j_gene: TRBJ2-1
d_gene: .

CDR3aa: CASRAGDTQYF
CDR3nt: TGTGCCAGCAGGGCAGGAGATACGCAGTATTTT
v_gene: TRBV7-6
abundance: .
j_gene: TRBJ2-3
d_gene: .

CDR3aa: CATSRGDDEKLFF
CDR3nt: TGTGCCACCAGCAGAGGGGATGACGAAAAACTGTTTTTT
v_gene: TRBV15
abundance: .
j_gene: TRBJ1-4
d_gene: .

CDR3aa: CASSLGADSLTYNEQFF
CDR3nt: TGTGCCAGCAGCTTGGGCGCGGACAGCCTGACCTACAATGAGCAGTTCTTC
v_gene: TRBV11-3
abundance: many
j_gene: TRBJ2-1
d_gene: .

CDR3aa: CASSYSAGGLAADTQYF
CDR3nt: TGTGCCAGCAGTTACTCGGCGGGGGGACTAGCGGCAGATACGCAGTATTTT
v_gene: TRBV6-5
abundance: many
j_gene: TRBJ2-3
d_gene: TRBD2

CDR3aa: CASGLVVSGRGEQFF
CDR3nt: TGTGCTAGTGGTTTGGTTGTTAGCGGGAGAGGTGAGCAGTTCTTC
v_gene: TRBV12-5
abundance: many
j_gene: TRBJ2-1
d_gene: TRBD2

CDR3aa: CASSLKASYNEQFF
CDR3nt: TGTGCCAGCAGCTTAAAGGCGTCCTACAATGAGCAGTTCTTC
v_gene: TRBV7-2
abundance: many
j_gene: TRBJ2-1
d_gene: .

CDR3aa: CASSSHGQGSGNTIYF
CDR3nt: TGTGCCAGCAGTTCTCACGGACAGGGCTCTGGAAACACCATATATTTT
v_gene: TRBV28
abundance: many
j_gene: TRBJ1-3
d_gene: TRBD1

CDR3aa: CASSLGGVQTDTQYF
CDR3nt: TGTGCCAGCAGCTTGGGGGGCGTCCAGACAGATACGCAGTATTTT
v_gene: TRBV5-4
abundance: few
j_gene: TRBJ2-3
d_gene: .

CDR3aa: CASTGPGTTQETQYF
CDR3nt: TGTGCCAGCACCGGACCCGGGACCACGCAAGAGACCCAGTACTTC
v_gene: TRBV7-6
abundance: many
j_gene: TRBJ2-5
d_gene: .

CDR3aa: CASSVAGAGNEQYF
CDR3nt: TGTGCCAGCAGCGTGGCGGGAGCGGGTAACGAGCAGTACTTC
v_gene: TRBV9
abundance: .
j_gene: TRBJ2-7
d_gene: TRBD2

CDR3aa: CSVEREDGYTF
CDR3nt: TGCAGCGTTGAAAGGGAAGATGGCTACACCTTC
v_gene: TRBV29-1
abundance: many
j_gene: TRBJ1-2
d_gene: .

CDR3aa: CASSPGPGMNTEAFF
CDR3nt: TGTGCCAGCAGCCCAGGGCCGGGGATGAACACTGAAGCTTTCTTT
v_gene: TRBV11-2
abundance: many
j_gene: TRBJ1-1
d_gene: .

CDR3aa: CASSFDNSPLHF
CDR3nt: TGTGCCAGCAGTTTCGATAATTCACCCCTCCACTTT
v_gene: TRBV28
abundance: few
j_gene: TRBJ1-6
d_gene: .

CDR3aa: CSERRRSSYEQYF
CDR3nt: TGCAGTGAAAGACGCCGAAGCTCCTACGAGCAGTACTTC
v_gene: TRBV20-1
abundance: .
j_gene: TRBJ2-7
d_gene: .

CDR3aa: CASSLDGALQPQHF
CDR3nt: TGTGCCAGCAGCTTAGACGGGGCCCTTCAGCCCCAGCATTTT
v_gene: TRBV7-2
abundance: few
j_gene: TRBJ1-5
d_gene: .

CDR3aa: CSASGGMQPQHF
CDR3nt: TGCAGTGCTAGCGGAGGGATGCAGCCCCAGCATTTT
v_gene: TRBV20-1
abundance: .
j_gene: TRBJ1-5
d_gene: .

CDR3aa: CASRRPGLDWSETQYF
CDR3nt: TGTGCCAGCAGACGACCGGGACTAGACTGGTCGGAGACCCAGTACTTC
v_gene: TRBV6-2/TRBV6-3
abundance: few
j_gene: TRBJ2-5
d_gene: TRBD2

CDR3aa: CASSQDERENEQYF
CDR3nt: TGCGCCAGCAGCCAAGATGAGCGGGAGAACGAGCAGTACTTC
v_gene: TRBV4-3
abundance: many
j_gene: TRBJ2-7
d_gene: TRBD2

CDR3aa: CASSLGLGGPYEQYF
CDR3nt: TGTGCCAGCAGCTTGGGCCTAGGCGGGCCCTACGAGCAGTACTTC
v_gene: TRBV5-6
abundance: few
j_gene: TRBJ2-7
d_gene: .

CDR3aa: CASSLQDQPQHF
CDR3nt: TGTGCCAGTAGCCTTCAGGATCAGCCCCAGCATTTT
v_gene: TRBV19
abundance: many
j_gene: TRBJ1-5
d_gene: .

CDR3aa: CASSWGTSGRNLGETQYF
CDR3nt: TGCGCCAGCAGCTGGGGGACTAGCGGGAGAAACCTTGGAGAGACCCAGTACTTC
v_gene: TRBV5-1
abundance: many
j_gene: TRBJ2-5
d_gene: TRBD2

CDR3aa: CASSLTGKGGNTIYF
CDR3nt: TGCGCCAGCAGCCTGACAGGGAAGGGAGGAAACACCATATATTTT
v_gene: TRBV5-1
abundance: few
j_gene: TRBJ1-3
d_gene: TRBD1

CDR3aa: CATSLGMGGSRADTQYF
CDR3nt: TGTGCTACCTCCCTGGGCATGGGCGGGAGCCGGGCAGATACGCAGTATTTT
v_gene: TRBV5-4
abundance: few
j_gene: TRBJ2-3
d_gene: TRBD2

CDR3aa: CASSSSSPGQGAESQYF
CDR3nt: TGTGCCAGCAGCTCCAGTTCGCCGGGACAGGGGGCGGAGTCCCAGTACTTC
v_gene: TRBV7-8
abundance: .
j_gene: TRBJ2-5
d_gene: TRBD1

CDR3aa: CASSRGGPYQETQYF
CDR3nt: TGTGCCAGCAGCCGGGGAGGGCCGTACCAAGAGACCCAGTACTTC
v_gene: TRBV5-5
abundance: many
j_gene: TRBJ2-5
d_gene: TRBD2

CDR3aa: CSARDLLSYGYTF
CDR3nt: TGCAGCGCCCGGGACTTACTCTCGTATGGCTACACCTTC
v_gene: TRBV29-1
abundance: few
j_gene: TRBJ1-2
d_gene: .